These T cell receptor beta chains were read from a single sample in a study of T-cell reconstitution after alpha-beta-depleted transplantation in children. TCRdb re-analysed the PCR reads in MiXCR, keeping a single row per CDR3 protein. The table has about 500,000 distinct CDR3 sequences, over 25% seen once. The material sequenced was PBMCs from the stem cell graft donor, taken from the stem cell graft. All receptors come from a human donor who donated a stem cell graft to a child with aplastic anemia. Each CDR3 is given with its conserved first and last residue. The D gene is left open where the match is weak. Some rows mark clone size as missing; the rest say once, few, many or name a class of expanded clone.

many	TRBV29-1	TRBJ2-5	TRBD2	CSVEEWASGRDQETQYF	TGCAGCGTTGAAGAATGGGCTAGCGGGAGGGACCAAGAGACCCAGTACTTC
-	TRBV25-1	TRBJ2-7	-	CASRDFSSYEQYF	TGTGCCAGCAGGGACTTTAGCTCCTACGAGCAGTACTTC
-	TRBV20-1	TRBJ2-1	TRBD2	CSARSAAGVIYNEQFF	TGCAGTGCTAGATCTGCAGCGGGAGTAATCTACAATGAGCAGTTCTTC
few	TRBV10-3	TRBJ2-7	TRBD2	CAINAGGGTSGDHEQYF	TGTGCCATCAACGCCGGTGGAGGGACTAGCGGGGACCACGAGCAGTACTTC
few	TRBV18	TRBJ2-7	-	CASSPTGNSYEQYF	TGTGCCAGCTCACCAACGGGTAACTCCTACGAGCAGTACTTC
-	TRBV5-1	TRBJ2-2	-	CASTPSSRPNTGELFF	TGCGCCAGCACGCCCTCCAGCAGGCCGAACACCGGGGAGCTGTTTTTT
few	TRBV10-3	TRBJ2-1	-	CAISLATGQSNEQFF	TGTGCCATCAGTTTAGCTACAGGGCAGAGCAATGAGCAGTTCTTC
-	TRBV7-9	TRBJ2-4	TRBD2	CASGSAGGQNIQYF	TGTGCCAGCGGGTCCGCGGGGGGCCAAAACATTCAGTACTTC
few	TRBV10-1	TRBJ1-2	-	CASSESTGGAYGYTF	TGCGCCAGCAGTGAGTCGACCGGGGGGGCTTATGGCTACACCTTC
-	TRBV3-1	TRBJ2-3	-	CASATGAFTDTQYF	TGTGCCAGCGCGACAGGTGCCTTCACAGATACGCAGTATTTT
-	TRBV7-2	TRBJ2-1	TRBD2	CASSEGTSGEYYNEQFF	TGTGCCAGCAGCGAGGGGACTAGCGGAGAATACTACAATGAGCAGTTCTTC
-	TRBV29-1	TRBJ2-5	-	CSSNPTDKETQYF	TGCAGCTCAAACCCGACAGACAAAGAGACCCAGTACTTC
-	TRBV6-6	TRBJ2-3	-	CASSYASTDTQYF	TGTGCCAGCAGTTACGCGAGCACAGATACGCAGTATTTT
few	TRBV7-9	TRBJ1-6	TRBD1	CASSLALSGGGNSPLHF	TGTGCCAGCAGCTTAGCTTTGTCAGGGGGCGGTAATTCACCCCTCCACTTT
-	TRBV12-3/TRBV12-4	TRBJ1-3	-	CASSFSGSGNTIYF	TGTGCCAGCAGTTTCTCAGGTTCTGGAAACACCATATATTTT
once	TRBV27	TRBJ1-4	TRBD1	CASRWTGTGEKLFF	TGTGCCAGCAGGTGGACAGGGACGGGTGAAAAACTGTTTTTT
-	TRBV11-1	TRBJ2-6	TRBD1	CASSLERGLPSGANVLTF	TGTGCCAGCAGCTTAGAAAGGGGGCTACCCTCTGGGGCCAACGTCCTGACTTTC
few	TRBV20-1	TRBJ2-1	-	CSASGHLYNEQFF	TGCAGTGCTAGCGGCCACCTCTACAATGAGCAGTTCTTC
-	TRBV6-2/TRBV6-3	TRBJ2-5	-	CASSYGLRKETQYF	TGTGCCAGCAGTTACGGCCTCAGGAAAGAGACCCAGTACTTC
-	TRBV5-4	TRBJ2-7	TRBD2	CASSLGGLAGDEQYF	TGTGCCAGCAGCTTGGGCGGGCTAGCGGGAGACGAGCAGTACTTC
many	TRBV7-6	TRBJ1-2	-	CASSTYTGPANYGYTF	TGTGCCAGCAGCACTTATACAGGGCCAGCTAACTATGGCTACACCTTC
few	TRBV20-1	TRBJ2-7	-	CSARRDSYEQYF	TGCAGTGCCCGCAGGGACTCCTACGAGCAGTACTTC
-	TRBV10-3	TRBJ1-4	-	CAIKAGEEEKLFF	TGTGCCATCAAGGCAGGGGAAGAAGAAAAACTGTTTTTT
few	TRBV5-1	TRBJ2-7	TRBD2	CASTNGGIEAYSYEQYF	TGCGCCAGCACCAACGGGGGGATCGAAGCCTACTCCTACGAGCAGTACTTC
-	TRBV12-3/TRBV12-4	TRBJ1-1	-	CASRDRDRNTEAFF	TGTGCCAGCAGGGACCGGGACCGAAACACTGAAGCTTTCTTT
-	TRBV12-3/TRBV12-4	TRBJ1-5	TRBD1	CASSGGQVNQPQHF	TGTGCCAGCAGCGGAGGACAGGTCAATCAGCCCCAGCATTTT
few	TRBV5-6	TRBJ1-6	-	CASSFGDYVNSPLHF	TGTGCCAGCAGCTTCGGAGACTATGTAAATTCCCCCCTCCACTTT
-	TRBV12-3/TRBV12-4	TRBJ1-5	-	CASSLVFSNQPQHF	TGTGCCAGCAGTTTAGTTTTTAGCAATCAGCCCCAGCATTTT
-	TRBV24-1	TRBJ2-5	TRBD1	CATSAGDRGQETQYF	TGTGCCACCAGTGCCGGGGACAGGGGGCAAGAGACCCAGTACTTC
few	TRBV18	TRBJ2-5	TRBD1	CASSPMTGGLQETQYF	TGTGCCAGCTCACCTATGACAGGGGGCTTGCAAGAGACCCAGTACTTC
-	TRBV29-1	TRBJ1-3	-	CSVADPQVSGNTIYF	TGCAGCGTCGCGGACCCACAGGTCTCTGGAAACACCATATATTTT
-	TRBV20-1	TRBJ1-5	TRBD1	CSAQGGDQPQHF	TGCAGCGCCCAGGGGGGTGATCAGCCCCAGCATTTT
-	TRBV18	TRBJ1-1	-	CASSPPSQANTEAFF	TGTGCCAGCTCACCACCTTCCCAGGCGAACACTGAAGCTTTCTTT
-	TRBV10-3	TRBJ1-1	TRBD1	CAISERGTGNTEAFF	TGTGCCATCAGTGAGAGGGGGACAGGCAACACTGAAGCTTTCTTT
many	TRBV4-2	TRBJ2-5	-	CASRGQETQYF	TGTGCCAGCAGGGGGCAAGAGACCCAGTACTTC
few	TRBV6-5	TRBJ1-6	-	CASSYAGYNSPLHF	TGTGCCAGCAGTTACGCCGGTTATAATTCACCCCTCCACTTT
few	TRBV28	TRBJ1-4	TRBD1	CASRPGGGSNEKLFF	TGTGCCAGCAGACCAGGGGGCGGCTCAAATGAAAAACTGTTTTTT
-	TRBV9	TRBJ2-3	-	CASTPMGMGTDTQYF	TGTGCCAGCACCCCCATGGGGATGGGCACAGATACGCAGTATTTT
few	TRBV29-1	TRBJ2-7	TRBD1	CSVDGQVPIYEQYF	TGCAGCGTGGATGGACAGGTTCCCATCTACGAGCAGTACTTC
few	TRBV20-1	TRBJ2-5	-	CSARDAFQETQYF	TGCAGTGCTAGAGATGCCTTCCAAGAGACCCAGTACTTC
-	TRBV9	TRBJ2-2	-	CASSRLTGELFF	TGTGCCAGCAGTCGTCTCACCGGGGAGCTGTTTTTT
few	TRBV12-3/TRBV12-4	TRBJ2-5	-	CASSHDWGETQYF	TGTGCCAGCAGTCACGACTGGGGGGAGACCCAGTACTTC
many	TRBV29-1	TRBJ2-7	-	CSVDEAGTYEQYF	TGCAGCGTTGATGAGGCAGGGACCTACGAGCAGTACTTC
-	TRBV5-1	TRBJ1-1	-	CASSYNPGLEAFF	TGCGCCAGCAGCTATAATCCAGGGCTTGAAGCTTTCTTT
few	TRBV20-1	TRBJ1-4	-	CSARDTRASLGEKLFF	TGCAGTGCTAGAGATACACGGGCCTCCCTGGGTGAAAAACTGTTTTTT
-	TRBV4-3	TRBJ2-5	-	CASSQERRGDWLETQYF	TGCGCCAGCAGCCAAGAACGGCGGGGAGACTGGCTGGAGACCCAGTACTTC
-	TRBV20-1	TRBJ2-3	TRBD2	CSARGLGGGPDTQYF	TGCAGTGCGCGAGGTCTTGGCGGGGGGCCTGATACGCAGTATTTT
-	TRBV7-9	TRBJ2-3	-	CASSFASADTQYF	TGTGCCAGCAGCTTCGCGAGTGCAGATACGCAGTATTTT
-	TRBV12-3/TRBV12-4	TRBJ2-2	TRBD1	CASSPHPGTGIENTGELFF	TGTGCCAGCAGTCCACATCCCGGGACAGGGATCGAGAACACCGGGGAGCTGTTTTTT
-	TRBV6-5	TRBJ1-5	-	CASSYSGPKTGPPQHF	TGTGCCAGCAGTTACTCGGGCCCTAAGACAGGTCCTCCCCAGCATTTT